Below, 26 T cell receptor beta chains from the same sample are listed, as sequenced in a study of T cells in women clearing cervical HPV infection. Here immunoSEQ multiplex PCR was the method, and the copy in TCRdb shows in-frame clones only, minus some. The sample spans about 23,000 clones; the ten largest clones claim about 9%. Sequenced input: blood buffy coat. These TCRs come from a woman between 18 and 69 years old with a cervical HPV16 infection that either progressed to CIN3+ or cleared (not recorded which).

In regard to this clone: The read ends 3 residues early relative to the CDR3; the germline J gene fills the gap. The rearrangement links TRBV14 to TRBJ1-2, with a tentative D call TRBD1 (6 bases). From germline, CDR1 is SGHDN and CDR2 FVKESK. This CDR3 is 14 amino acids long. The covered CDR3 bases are TGTGCCAGCAGCCAAGGACTCAGCGGGGGCGGC. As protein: CASSQGLSGGG. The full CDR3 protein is CASSQGLSGGGYTF.

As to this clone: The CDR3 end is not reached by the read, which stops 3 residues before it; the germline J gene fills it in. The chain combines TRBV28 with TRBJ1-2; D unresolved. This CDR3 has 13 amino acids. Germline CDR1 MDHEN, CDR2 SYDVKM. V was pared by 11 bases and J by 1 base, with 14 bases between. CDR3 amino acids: CASEAGFNYGYTF. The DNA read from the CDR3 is TGTGCCTCCGAGGCGGGATTTAACTATGGC.

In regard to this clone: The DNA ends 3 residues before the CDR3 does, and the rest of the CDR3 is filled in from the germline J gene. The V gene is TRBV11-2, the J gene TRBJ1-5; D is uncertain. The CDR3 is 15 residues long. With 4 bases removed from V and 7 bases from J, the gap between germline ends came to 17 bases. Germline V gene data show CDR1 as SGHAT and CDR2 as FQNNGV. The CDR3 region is CASSSILGGGQPQHF. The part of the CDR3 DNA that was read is TGTGCCAGCAGCTCGATCCTAGGAGGCGGGCAGCCC.

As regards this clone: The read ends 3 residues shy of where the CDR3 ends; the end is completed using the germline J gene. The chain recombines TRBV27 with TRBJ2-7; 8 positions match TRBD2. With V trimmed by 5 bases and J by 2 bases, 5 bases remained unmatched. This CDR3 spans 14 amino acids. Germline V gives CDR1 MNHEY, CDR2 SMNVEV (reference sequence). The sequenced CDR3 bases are TGTGCCAGCAGTCGGGGGGGGTCTACCTACGAG. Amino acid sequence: CASSRGGSTYE. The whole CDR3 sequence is CASSRGGSTYEQYF.

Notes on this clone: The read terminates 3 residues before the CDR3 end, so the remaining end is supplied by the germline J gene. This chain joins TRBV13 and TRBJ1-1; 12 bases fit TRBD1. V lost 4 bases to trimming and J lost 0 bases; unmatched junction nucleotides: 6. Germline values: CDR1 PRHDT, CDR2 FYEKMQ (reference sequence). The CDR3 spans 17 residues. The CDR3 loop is CASSSGTGGALNTEAFF. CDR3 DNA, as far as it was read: TGTGCCAGCAGCTCCGGGACAGGGGGCGCCTTGAACACTGAA.

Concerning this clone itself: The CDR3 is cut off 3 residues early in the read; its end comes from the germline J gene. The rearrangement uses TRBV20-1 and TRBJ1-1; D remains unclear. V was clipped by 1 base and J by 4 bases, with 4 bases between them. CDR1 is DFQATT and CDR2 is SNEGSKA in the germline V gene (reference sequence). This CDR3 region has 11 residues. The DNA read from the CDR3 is TGCAGTGCTAGAGTCGGCACTGAA. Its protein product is CSARVGTE. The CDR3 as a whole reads CSARVGTEAFF.

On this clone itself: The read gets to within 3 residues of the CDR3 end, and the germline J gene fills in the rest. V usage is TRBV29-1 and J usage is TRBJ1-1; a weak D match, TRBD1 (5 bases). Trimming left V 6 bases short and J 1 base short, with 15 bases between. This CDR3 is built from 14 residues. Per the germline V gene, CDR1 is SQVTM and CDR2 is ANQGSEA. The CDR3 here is CSVGRAVGNTEAFF. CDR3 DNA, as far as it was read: TGCAGCGTGGGCAGGGCGGTAGGGAACACTGAA. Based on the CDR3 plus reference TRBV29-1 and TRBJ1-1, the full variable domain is SAVISQKPSRDICQRGTSLTIQCQVDSQVTMMFWYRQQPGQSLTLIATANQGSEATYESGFVIDKFPISRPNLTFSTLTVSNMSPEDSSIYLCSVGRAVGNTEAFFGQGTRLTVV.

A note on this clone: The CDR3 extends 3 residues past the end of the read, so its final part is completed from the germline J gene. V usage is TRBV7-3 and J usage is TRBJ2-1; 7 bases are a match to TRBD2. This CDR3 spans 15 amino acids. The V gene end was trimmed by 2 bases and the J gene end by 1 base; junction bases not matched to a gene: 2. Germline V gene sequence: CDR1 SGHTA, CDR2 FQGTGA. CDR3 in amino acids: CASSLSAGSYNEQFF. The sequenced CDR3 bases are TGTGCCAGCAGCTTATCAGCGGGATCCTACAATGAG.

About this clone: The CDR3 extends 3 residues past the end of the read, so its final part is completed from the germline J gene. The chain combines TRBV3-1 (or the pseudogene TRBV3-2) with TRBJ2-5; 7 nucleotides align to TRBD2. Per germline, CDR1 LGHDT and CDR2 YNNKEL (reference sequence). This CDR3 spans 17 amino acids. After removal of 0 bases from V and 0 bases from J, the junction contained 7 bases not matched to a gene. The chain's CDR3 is CASSQDWGGAYQETQYF. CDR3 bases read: TGTGCCAGCAGCCAAGATTGGGGGGGAGCGTACCAAGAGACC.

CDR3 amino acids: CASSLGGKESDEQFF. Incomplete CDR3 DNA: TGCGCCAGCAGCCTCGGCGGGAAGGAATCCGATGAG. The genes are TRBV5-1 and TRBJ2-1; maybe TRBD2 (6 bases). Coverage ceases 3 residues before the CDR3 finishes, and the germline J gene fills in the end. V lost 4 bases to trimming and J lost 8 bases, with 19 bases between them. This CDR3 has 15 amino acids. CDR1 SGHRS and CDR2 YFSETQ come from the germline V gene. Full variable domain (outside the CDR3, taken from reference TRBV5-1 and TRBJ2-1): KAGVTQTPRYLIKTRGQQVTLSCSPISGHRSVSWYQQTPGQGLQFLFEYFSETQRNKGNFPGRFSGRQFSNSRSEMNVSTLELGDSALYLCASSLGGKESDEQFFGPGTRLTVL.

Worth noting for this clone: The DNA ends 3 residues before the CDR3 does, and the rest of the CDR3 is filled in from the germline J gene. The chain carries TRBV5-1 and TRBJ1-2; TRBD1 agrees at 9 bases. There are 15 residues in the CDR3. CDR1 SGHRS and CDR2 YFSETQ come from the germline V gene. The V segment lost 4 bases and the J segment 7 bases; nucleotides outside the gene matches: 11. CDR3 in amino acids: CASSPTPGQGSGYTF. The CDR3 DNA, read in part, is TGCGCCAGCAGCCCAACACCGGGACAGGGATCTGGC.

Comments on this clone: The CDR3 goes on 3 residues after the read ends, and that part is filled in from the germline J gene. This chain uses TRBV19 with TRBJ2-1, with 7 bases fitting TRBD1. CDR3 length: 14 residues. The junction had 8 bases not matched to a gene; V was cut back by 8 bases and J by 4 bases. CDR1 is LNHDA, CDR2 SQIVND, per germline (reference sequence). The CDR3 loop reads CASGIGTEYNEQFF. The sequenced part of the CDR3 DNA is TGTGCCAGTGGAATCGGGACAGAATACAATGAG.

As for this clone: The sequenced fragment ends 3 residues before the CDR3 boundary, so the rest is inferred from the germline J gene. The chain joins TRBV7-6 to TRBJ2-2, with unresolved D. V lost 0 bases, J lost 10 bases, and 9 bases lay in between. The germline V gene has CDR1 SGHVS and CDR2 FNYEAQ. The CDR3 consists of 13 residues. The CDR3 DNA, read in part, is TGTGCCAGCAGCTTAGCGCGCCGGGTGGAG. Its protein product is CASSLARRVE. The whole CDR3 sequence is CASSLARRVELFF.

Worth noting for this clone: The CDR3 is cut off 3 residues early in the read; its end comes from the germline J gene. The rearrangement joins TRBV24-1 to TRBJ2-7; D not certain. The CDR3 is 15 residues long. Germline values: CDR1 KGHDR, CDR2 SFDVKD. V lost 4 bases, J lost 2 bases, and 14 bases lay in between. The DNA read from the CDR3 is TGTGCCACCAGTGACAGAGCGTCCCCTACCTACGAG. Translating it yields CATSDRASPTYE. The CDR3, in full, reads CATSDRASPTYEQYF.

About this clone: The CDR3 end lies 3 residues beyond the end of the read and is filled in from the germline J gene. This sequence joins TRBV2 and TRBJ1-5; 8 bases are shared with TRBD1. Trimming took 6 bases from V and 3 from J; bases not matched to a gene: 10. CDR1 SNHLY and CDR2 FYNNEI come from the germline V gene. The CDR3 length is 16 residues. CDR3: CASSLRDRKNNQPQHF. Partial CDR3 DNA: TGTGCCAGCAGCCTCCGGGACAGGAAAAACAATCAGCCC.

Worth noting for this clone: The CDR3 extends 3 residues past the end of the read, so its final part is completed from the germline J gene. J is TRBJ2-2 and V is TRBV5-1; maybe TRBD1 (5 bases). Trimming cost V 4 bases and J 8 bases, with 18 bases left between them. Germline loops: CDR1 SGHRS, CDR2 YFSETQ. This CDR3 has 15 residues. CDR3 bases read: TGCGCCAGCAGCCCCCCACAGGTACCCTTGGGGGAG. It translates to CASSPPQVPLGE. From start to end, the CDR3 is CASSPPQVPLGELFF.

The CDR3 here is CASSLAAGIGVGETQYF. CDR3 DNA (partial): TGCGCCAGCAGCTTGGCAGCCGGGATCGGGGTGGGGGAGACC. J is TRBJ2-5 and V is TRBV5-1; TRBD2 is a possible D gene (5 bases). The read halts 3 residues ahead of the CDR3 end, with the missing end drawn from the germline J gene. This CDR3 has 17 residues. V was cut by 0 bases and J by 5 bases, with 20 bases left in between. The germline CDR1 and CDR2 sequences are SGHRS and YFSETQ.

The covered CDR3 bases are TGTGCCAGCTCACTGGGACTAGCGGGAGGCCCCGCCACAGATACG. This sequence encodes CASSLGLAGGPATDT. The entire CDR3 protein reads CASSLGLAGGPATDTQYF. The rearrangement links TRBV18 to TRBJ2-3; 15 bases line up with TRBD2. The read terminates 3 residues before the CDR3 end, so the remaining end is supplied by the germline J gene. This CDR3 is built from 18 residues. Per germline, CDR1 KGHSH and CDR2 LQKENI. V gave up 4 bases and J gave up 2 bases; unmatched junction bases: 7.

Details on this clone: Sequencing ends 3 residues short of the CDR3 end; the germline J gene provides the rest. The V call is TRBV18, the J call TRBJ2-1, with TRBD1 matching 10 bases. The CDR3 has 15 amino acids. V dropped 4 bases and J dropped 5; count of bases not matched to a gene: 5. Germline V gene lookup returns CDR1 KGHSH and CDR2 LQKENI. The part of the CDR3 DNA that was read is TGTGCCAGCTCACTTAGACAGGGGGCCAACAATGAG. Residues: CASSLRQGANNE. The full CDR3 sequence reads CASSLRQGANNEQFF.

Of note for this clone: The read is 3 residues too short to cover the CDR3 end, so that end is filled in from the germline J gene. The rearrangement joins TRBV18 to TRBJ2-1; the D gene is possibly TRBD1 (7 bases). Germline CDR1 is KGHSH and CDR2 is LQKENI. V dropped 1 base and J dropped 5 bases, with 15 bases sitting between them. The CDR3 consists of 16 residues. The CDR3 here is CASSPREAGGNNEQFF. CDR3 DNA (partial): TGTGCCAGCTCACCACGGGAGGCAGGGGGAAACAATGAG.

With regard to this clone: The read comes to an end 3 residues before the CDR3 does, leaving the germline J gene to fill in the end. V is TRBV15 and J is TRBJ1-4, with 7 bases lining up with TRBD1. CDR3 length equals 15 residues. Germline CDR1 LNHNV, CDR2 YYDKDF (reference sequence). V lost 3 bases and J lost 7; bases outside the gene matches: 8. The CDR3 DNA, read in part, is TGTGCCACCAGCAGGGAACAGGGGATAGGTGAAAAA. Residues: CATSREQGIGEK. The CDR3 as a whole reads CATSREQGIGEKLFF. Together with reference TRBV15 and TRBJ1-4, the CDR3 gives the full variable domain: DAMVIQNPRYQVTQFGKPVTLSCSQTLNHNVMYWYQQKSSQAPKLLFHYYDKDFNNEADTPDNFQSRRPNTSFCFLDIRSPGLGDTAMYLCATSREQGIGEKLFFGSGTQLSVL.

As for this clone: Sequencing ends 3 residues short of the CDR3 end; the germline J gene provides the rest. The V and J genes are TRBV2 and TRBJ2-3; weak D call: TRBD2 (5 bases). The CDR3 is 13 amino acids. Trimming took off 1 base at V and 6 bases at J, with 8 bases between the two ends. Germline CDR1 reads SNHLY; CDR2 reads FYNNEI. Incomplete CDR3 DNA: TGTGCCAGCAGTGAAGGCGAGCGGGATACG. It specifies CASSEGERDT. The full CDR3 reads CASSEGERDTQYF.

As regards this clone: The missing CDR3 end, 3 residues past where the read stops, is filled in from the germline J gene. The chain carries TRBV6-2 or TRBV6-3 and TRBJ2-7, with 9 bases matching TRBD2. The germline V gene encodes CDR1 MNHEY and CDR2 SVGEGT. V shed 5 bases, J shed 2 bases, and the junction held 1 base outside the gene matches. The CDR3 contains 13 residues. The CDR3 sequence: CASSRLAAYEQYF. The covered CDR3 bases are TGTGCCAGCAGTCGACTAGCGGCCTACGAG.

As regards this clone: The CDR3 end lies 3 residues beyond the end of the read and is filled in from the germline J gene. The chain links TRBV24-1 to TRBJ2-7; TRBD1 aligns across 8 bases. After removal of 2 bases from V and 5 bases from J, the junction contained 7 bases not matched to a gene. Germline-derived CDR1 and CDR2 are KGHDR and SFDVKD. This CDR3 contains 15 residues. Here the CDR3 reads CATSDSRDRIHEQYF. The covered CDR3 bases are TGTGCCACCAGTGATTCCCGGGACAGGATCCACGAG.

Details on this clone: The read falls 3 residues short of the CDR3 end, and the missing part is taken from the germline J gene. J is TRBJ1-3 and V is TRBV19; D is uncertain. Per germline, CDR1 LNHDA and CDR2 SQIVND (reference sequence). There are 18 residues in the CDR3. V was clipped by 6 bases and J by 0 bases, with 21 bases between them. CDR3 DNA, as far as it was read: TGTGCCAGTAGCACCACCCTCGTCCGGGGTCCCTCTGGAAACACC. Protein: CASSTTLVRGPSGNT. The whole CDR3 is CASSTTLVRGPSGNTIYF.

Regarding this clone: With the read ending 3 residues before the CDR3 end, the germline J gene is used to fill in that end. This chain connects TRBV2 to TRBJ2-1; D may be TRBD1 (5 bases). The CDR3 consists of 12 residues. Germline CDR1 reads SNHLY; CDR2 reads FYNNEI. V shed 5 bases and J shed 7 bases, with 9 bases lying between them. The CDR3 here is CASSYKGNEQFF. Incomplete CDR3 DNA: TGTGCCAGCAGTTATAAGGGGAATGAG.